These 21 T cell receptor beta chains came from one sample sequenced in a study of T cells after yellow fever vaccination. TCRdb processed the 5' RACE reads anew with MiXCR; each CDR3 protein has one entry. The data hold about 360,000 distinct CDR3 sequences, with under 7.5% observed a single time. The sample in question was PBMCs, obtained 5 days after the yellow fever booster vaccination. Every receptor here comes from a man aged 25-45 years who received the YFV17D yellow fever vaccine.

The chain uses TRBV20-1 and TRBJ2-1; TRBD2 matches 7 bases. V lost 0 bases, J lost 8 bases, and 10 bases stayed unmatched. Germline values: CDR1 DFQATT, CDR2 SNEGSKA (reference sequence). The CDR3 has 15 amino acids. Here the CDR3 reads CSAREWREIRDEQFF. The CDR3 DNA reads TGCAGTGCTAGAGAGTGGCGGGAGATTAGGGATGAGCAGTTCTTC.

The rearrangement uses TRBV6-2 or TRBV6-3 and TRBJ2-7; TRBD1 is a possible D gene (5 bases). Germline assignment: CDR1 MNHEY and CDR2 SVGEGT. The CDR3 is 17 residues long. The ends were cut back, 0 bases at V and 1 base at J, with 16 bases in the middle. CDR3 sequence reads: CASSYSPADSLSYEQYF. CDR3 nucleotide sequence: TGTGCCAGCAGTTACTCCCCGGCCGACAGTCTGTCCTACGAGCAGTACTTC.

This chain joins TRBV9 and TRBJ2-7; 9 nucleotides align to TRBD1. CDR1 is SGDLS and CDR2 is YYNGEE in the germline V gene. This CDR3 is built from 12 residues. V was clipped by 3 bases and J by 6 bases; unmatched bases: 1. The CDR3 loop reads CASSGTGAEQYF. The CDR3 DNA is TGTGCCAGCAGCGGGACAGGGGCCGAGCAGTACTTC.

This clonotype appeared many times. The chain links TRBV10-3 to TRBJ2-1; no clear D. There are 12 residues in the CDR3. From germline, CDR1 is ENHRY and CDR2 SYGVKD. V was pared by 2 bases and J by 15 bases, with 14 bases between. The CDR3 DNA is TGTGCCATCAGTGAGAGAGCCTTACTGCCGTTCTTC. Residues: CAISERALLPFF.

This clonotype showed up just a few times. The V call is TRBV27, the J call TRBJ2-1; D remains ambiguous. Per germline, CDR1 MNHEY and CDR2 SMNVEV (reference sequence). V gave up 4 bases and J gave up 10 bases, with 14 bases separating them. CDR3 length equals 13 residues. The CDR3 DNA follows: TGTGCCAGCAGTTATGGCCTACAAAACGAGCAGTTCTTC. It codes for CASSYGLQNEQFF.

This clonotype occurred many times. This chain connects TRBV20-1 to TRBJ2-1, with D possibly TRBD1 on 5 matching bases. Germline V CDR1 and CDR2: DFQATT, SNEGSKA (reference sequence). The CDR3 totals 19 residues. The CDR3 sequence is CRATTLARARSRSYNEQFF. The CDR3 nucleotides are TGCAGGGCAACCACACTTGCCAGGGCCCGGAGTAGGTCCTACAATGAGCAGTTCTTC.

The chain couples TRBV20-1 to TRBJ2-4, with a possible D match to TRBD1 (5 bases). The CDR3 runs 15 residues. The V end was cut by 0 bases, the J end by 0 bases, with 9 bases between. Germline V gene data show CDR1 as DFQATT and CDR2 as SNEGSKA (reference sequence). The CDR3: CSARDRALAKNIQYF. The CDR3 bases are TGCAGTGCTAGAGACAGGGCCCTAGCCAAAAACATTCAGTACTTC.

This clonotype was seen at least ten times. J is TRBJ2-1 and V is TRBV24-1; D is possibly TRBD2 (7 bases). Germline V lookup: CDR1 KGHDR, CDR2 SFDVKD. CDR3 length: 23 residues. V was cut by 6 bases and J by 2 bases, with 37 bases left in between. CDR3 loop: CATSRRGGAERGGAGSPYNEQFF. CDR3 sequence (DNA): TGTGCCACCAGTCGCCGAGGTGGCGCCGAACGAGGGGGGGCGGGAAGCCCCTACAATGAGCAGTTCTTC.

This rearrangement joins TRBV6-5 to TRBJ2-2; D remains ambiguous. Germline loops: CDR1 MNHEY, CDR2 SVGAGI. This CDR3 is 15 amino acids long. V was trimmed by 2 bases and J by 1 base, leaving 8 bases between them. The CDR3 DNA reads TGTGCCAGCAGTTACCGGGCCGGGAACACCGGGGAGCTGTTTTTT. The encoded protein is CASSYRAGNTGELFF.

J is TRBJ2-1 and V is TRBV24-1; 11 bases align to TRBD2. CDR1 and CDR2 from the germline V gene are KGHDR and SFDVKD. V shed 4 bases and J 7 bases; nucleotides not matched to a gene: 8. The CDR3 covers 16 residues. Here the CDR3 reads CATSDRGTSGFNEQFF. The CDR3 nucleotides read TGTGCCACCAGTGACCGAGGGACTAGCGGCTTTAATGAGCAGTTCTTC.

This chain joins TRBV24-1 and TRBJ2-1, with TRBD1 matching over 11 bases. The germline gives CDR1 KGHDR, CDR2 SFDVKD. The CDR3 spans 14 residues. V shed 10 bases, J shed 10 bases, and the junction held 11 bases outside the gene matches. The CDR3 spells CATRPGQGGGEQFF. In DNA form, the CDR3 reads TGTGCCACGCGACCGGGACAGGGGGGAGGGGAGCAGTTCTTC.

This clonotype was seen ten or more times. V gene TRBV29-1 combines with J gene TRBJ2-3; D remains unclear. Germline CDR1 reads SQVTM; CDR2 reads ANQGSEA. The CDR3 consists of 10 residues. V lost 3 bases, J lost 5 bases, and 3 bases lay in between. In DNA form, the CDR3 reads TGCAGCGTTGAGGGAGATACGCAGTATTTT. Protein product: CSVEGDTQYF.

In this sample, this clonotype turned up many times. This chain connects TRBV15 to TRBJ2-5, with D unclear. This CDR3 region has 11 residues. Germline CDR1 LNHNV, CDR2 YYDKDF (reference sequence). V was cut by 4 bases and J by 1 base, with 1 base left in between. The CDR3, as DNA: TGTGCCACCAGCACCCAAGAGACCCAGTACTTC. It translates to CATSTQETQYF.

The genes are TRBV11-3 and TRBJ2-1; D tentatively reads TRBD1 or TRBD2 (5 bases each). The CDR3 has 17 residues. Trimming cost V 1 base and J 4 bases, with 17 bases left between them. CDR1 and CDR2 from the germline V gene are SGHNT and YENEEA. Written as DNA, the CDR3 is TGTGCCAGCAGCTTAGTTAGAGGGAGAGGGGTTTACAATGAGCAGTTCTTC. It codes for CASSLVRGRGVYNEQFF.

This clonotype was seen ten or more times. This chain links TRBV7-2 with TRBJ2-3; D gene uncertain. There are 15 residues in the CDR3. Germline V lookup: CDR1 SGHTA, CDR2 FQGNSA. Trimming shortened V by 4 bases and J by 0 bases, and 11 bases separated the two germline ends. The CDR3 DNA reads TGTGCCAGCAGCTCACCAGGACGGAGCACAGATACGCAGTATTTT. As protein: CASSSPGRSTDTQYF.

The sample holds many counts of this clonotype. CDR3 DNA: TGCAGTGCCCAGAGGGGGAGCTCCTACGAGCAGTACTTC. As protein: CSAQRGSSYEQYF. The genes are TRBV20-1 and TRBJ2-7, with D perhaps TRBD1 (6 bases). V lost 6 bases and J 0 bases, leaving 12 bases between the germline ends. The germline gives CDR1 DFQATT, CDR2 SNEGSKA (reference sequence). This CDR3 is built from 13 residues.

This clonotype was counted between two and nine times. The J gene is TRBJ2-2, the V gene TRBV19, with D tentatively TRBD1 (6 bases). The CDR3 has 15 amino acids. Trimming took 6 bases from V and 2 from J, leaving 13 bases between them. Germline CDR1 LNHDA, CDR2 SQIVND (reference sequence). CDR3 coding DNA: TGTGCCAGTAGACAATCAGGGGCCAACACCGGGGAGCTGTTTTTT. This encodes CASRQSGANTGELFF.

In this sample, this clonotype turned up many times. This sequence joins TRBV28 and TRBJ2-7; D gene uncertain. V lost 6 bases, J lost 3 bases, and 6 bases lay in between. The germline V gene encodes CDR1 MDHEN and CDR2 SYDVKM. The CDR3 has 11 residues. CDR3 sequence (DNA): TGTGCCAGCAGCTTCCGCTACGAGCAGTACTTC. Residues: CASSFRYEQYF.

The table lists this clonotype with many counts. The chain couples TRBV10-3 to TRBJ1-5; no clear D. Germline CDR1 and CDR2: ENHRY and SYGVKD. The CDR3 loop spans 13 amino acids. Trimming pared 4 bases from V and 5 bases from J, leaving 9 bases between. CDR3 in DNA: TGTGCCATCAGTGGTCAGCAAGATCAGCCCCAGCATTTT. This encodes CAISGQQDQPQHF.

V is TRBV7-2 and J is TRBJ2-7; no reliable D call. The CDR3 length is 13 residues. Germline CDR1 reads SGHTA; CDR2 reads FQGNSA. Trimming removed 4 bases at V and 3 bases at J, with 10 bases between. CDR3 protein: CASSSLTFYEQYF. Here the CDR3 DNA reads TGTGCCAGCAGCTCGTTGACATTCTACGAGCAGTACTTC.

This clonotype was counted ten times or more. The CDR3 sequence: CASSSRLAGGPVQETQYF. The CDR3 DNA is TGTGCCAGCAGTTCCCGGTTAGCGGGAGGGCCTGTACAAGAGACCCAGTACTTC. V is TRBV6-2 or TRBV6-3 and J is TRBJ2-5; 11 bases are shared with TRBD2. Germline V gene lookup returns CDR1 MNHEY and CDR2 SVGEGT. Trimming removed 4 bases from V and 2 bases from J; junction bases left unmatched: 12. The CDR3 runs 18 residues.